The present TCR beta chain was sequenced within a study of PD-1 blockade in classical Hodgkin lymphoma. Study-level results: Possibly reflecting disease activity or prior therapy, repertoire differences have causes that remain undefined.

Brentuximab vedotin exposure varied, and every patient relapsed after autologous stem cell transplantation. For this clone: Its target is not known.

Here immunoSEQ multiplex PCR was the method, and the copy in TCRdb shows in-frame clones only, minus some. The sample has 35,000 or so clones, 76% seen once; the top ten hold about 16%. The sample consisted of peripheral blood mononuclear cells (PBMCs), taken before the second cycle of nivolumab. The clonotype was recovered from a human donor with classical Hodgkin lymphoma.

The CDR3 is CASTLAGDSTDTQYF. The CDR3 nucleotides read TGTGCCAGCACCCTAGCGGGGGATAGCACAGATACGCAGTATTTT. The rearrangement uses TRBV9 and TRBJ2-3; 10 bases line up with TRBD2. This CDR3 contains 15 residues. The germline gives CDR1 SGDLS, CDR2 YYNGEE. V trimming: 6 bases; J trimming: 0 bases; junction bases outside the gene matches: 4.